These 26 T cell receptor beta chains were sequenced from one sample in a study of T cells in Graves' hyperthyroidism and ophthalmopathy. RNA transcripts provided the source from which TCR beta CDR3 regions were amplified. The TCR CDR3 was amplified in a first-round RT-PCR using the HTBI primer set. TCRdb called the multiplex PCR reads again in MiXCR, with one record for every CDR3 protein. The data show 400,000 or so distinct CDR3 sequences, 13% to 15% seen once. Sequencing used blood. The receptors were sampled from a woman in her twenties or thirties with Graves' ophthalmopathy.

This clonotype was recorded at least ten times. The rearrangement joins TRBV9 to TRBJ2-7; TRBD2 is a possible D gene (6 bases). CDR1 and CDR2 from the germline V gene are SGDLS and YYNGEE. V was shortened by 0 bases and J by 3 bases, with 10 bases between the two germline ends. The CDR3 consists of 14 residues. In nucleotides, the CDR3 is TGTGCCAGCAGCGTAGCCGGGGGAGACTACGAGCAGTACTTC. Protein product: CASSVAGGDYEQYF.

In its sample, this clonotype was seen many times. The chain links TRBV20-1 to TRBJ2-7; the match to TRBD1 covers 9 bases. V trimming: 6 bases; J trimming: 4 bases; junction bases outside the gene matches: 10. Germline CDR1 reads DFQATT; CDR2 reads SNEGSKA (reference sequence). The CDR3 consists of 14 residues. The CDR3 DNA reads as TGCAGTGCCCTCGCCGGGACAGGGTCGTACGAGCAGTACTTC. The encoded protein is CSALAGTGSYEQYF.

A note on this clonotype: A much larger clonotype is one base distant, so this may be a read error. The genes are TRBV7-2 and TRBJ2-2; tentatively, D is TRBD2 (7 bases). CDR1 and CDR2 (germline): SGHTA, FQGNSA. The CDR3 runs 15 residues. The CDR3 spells CASSLGGATEGELLF. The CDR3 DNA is TGTGCCAGCAGCCTAGGGGGGGCGACCGAGGGGGAGCTGCTTTTT.

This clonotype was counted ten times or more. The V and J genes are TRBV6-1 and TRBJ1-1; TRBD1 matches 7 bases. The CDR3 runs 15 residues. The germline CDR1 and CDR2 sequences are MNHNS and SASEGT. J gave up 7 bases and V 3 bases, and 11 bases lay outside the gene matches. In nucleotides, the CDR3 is TGTGCCAGCAGTGATACCCAGGGGGGGGCTTTTGAAGCTTTCTTT. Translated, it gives CASSDTQGGAFEAFF.

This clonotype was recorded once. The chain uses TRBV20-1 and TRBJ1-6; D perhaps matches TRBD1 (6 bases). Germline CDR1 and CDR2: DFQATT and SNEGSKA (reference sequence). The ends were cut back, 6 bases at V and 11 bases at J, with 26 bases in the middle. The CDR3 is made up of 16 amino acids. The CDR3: CSALDFRDTDGAPLHF. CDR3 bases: TGCAGTGCCCTCGACTTCCGGGACACCGACGGGGCACCCCTCCACTTT.

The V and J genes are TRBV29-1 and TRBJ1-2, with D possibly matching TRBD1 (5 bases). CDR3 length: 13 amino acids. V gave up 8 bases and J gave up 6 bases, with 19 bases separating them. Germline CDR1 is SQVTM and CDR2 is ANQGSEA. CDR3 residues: CSPRGGLSDGYTF. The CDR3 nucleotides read TGCAGCCCTCGTGGGGGGTTAAGTGATGGCTACACCTTC.

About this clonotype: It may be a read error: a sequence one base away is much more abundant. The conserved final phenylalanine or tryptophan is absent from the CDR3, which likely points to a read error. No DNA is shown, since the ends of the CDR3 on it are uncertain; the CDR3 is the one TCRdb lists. This CDR3 reads CATLPTSYGYTC. The rearrangement links TRBV7-9 to TRBJ1-2. A total of 12 residues make up the CDR3, ends included. Germline V gene lookup returns CDR1 SEHNR and CDR2 FQNEAQ (reference sequence).

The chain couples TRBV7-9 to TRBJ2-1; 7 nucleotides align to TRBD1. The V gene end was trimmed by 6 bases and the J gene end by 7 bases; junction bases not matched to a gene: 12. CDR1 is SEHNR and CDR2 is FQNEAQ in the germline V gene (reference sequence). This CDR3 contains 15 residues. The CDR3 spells CASRPPGQNFNEQFF. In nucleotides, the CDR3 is TGTGCCAGCAGACCCCCGGGACAGAACTTTAATGAGCAGTTCTTC.

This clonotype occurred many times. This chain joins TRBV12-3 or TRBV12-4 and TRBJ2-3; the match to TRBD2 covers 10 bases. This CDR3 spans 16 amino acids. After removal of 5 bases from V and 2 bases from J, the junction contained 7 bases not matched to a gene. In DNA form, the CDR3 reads TGTGCCAGCAGTGAGCGGGGGGGCTCAACCACAGATACGCAGTATTTT. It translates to CASSERGGSTTDTQYF.

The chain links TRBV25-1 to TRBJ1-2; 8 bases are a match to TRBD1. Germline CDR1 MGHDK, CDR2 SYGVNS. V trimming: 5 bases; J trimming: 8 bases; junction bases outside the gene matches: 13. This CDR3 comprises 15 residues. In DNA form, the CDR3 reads TGTGCCAGCAGTTCAGATTGGGCAGGGGGCTCGGGCTACACCTTC. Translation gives CASSSDWAGGSGYTF.

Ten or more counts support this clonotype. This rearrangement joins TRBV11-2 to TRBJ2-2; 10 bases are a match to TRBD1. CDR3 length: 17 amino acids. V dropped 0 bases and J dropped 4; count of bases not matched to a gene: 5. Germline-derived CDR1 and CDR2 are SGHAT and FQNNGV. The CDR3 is CASSLDPRTGGTGELFF. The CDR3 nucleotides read TGTGCCAGCAGCTTAGATCCCCGGACAGGGGGCACCGGGGAGCTGTTTTTT.

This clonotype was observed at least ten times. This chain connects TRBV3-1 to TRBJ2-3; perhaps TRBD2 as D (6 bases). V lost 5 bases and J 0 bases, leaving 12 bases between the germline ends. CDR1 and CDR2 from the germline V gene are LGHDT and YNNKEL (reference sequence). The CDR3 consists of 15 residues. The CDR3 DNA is TGTGCCAGCAGCTCCCGACTAGGGAGCACAGATACGCAGTATTTT. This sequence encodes CASSSRLGSTDTQYF.

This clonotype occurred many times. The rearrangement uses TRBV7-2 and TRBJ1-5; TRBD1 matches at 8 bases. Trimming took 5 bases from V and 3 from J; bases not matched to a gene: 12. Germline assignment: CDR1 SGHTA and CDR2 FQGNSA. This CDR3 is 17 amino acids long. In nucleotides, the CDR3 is TGTGCCAGCAGCCAGGGGTCAGGGGGCGCGAACAATCAGCCCCAGCATTTT. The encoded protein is CASSQGSGGANNQPQHF.

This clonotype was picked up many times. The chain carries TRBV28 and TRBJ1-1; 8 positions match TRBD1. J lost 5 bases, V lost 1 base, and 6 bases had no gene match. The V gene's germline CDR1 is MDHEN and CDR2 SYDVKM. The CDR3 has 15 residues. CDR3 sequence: CASSLSDRVVTEAFF. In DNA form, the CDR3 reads TGTGCCAGCAGTTTATCGGACAGGGTGGTTACTGAAGCTTTCTTT. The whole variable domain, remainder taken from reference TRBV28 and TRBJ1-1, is DVKVTQSSRYLVKRTGEKVFLECVQDMDHENMFWYRQDPGLGLRLIYFSYDVKMKEKGDIPEGYSVSREKKERFSLILESASTNQTSMYLCASSLSDRVVTEAFFGQGTRLTVV.

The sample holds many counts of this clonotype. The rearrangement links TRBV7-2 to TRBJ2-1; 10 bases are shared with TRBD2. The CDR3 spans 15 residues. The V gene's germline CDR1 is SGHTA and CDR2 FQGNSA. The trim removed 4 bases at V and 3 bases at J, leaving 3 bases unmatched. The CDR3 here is CASSSSGGYYNEQFF. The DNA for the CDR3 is TGTGCCAGCAGCTCTAGCGGGGGCTACTACAATGAGCAGTTCTTC. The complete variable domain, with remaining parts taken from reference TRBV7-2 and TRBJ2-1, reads GAGVSQSPSNKVTEKGKDVELRCDPISGHTALYWYRQSLGQGLEFLIYFQGNSAPDKSGLPSDRFSAERTGGSVSTLTIQRTQQEDSAVYLCASSSSGGYYNEQFFGPGTRLTVL.

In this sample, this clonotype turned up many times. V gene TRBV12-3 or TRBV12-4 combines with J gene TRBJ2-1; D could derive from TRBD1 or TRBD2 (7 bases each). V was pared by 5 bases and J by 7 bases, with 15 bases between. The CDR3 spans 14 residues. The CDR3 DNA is TGTGCCAGCAGTATATACAGGGGAGGGAATGAGCAGTTCTTC. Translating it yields CASSIYRGGNEQFF.

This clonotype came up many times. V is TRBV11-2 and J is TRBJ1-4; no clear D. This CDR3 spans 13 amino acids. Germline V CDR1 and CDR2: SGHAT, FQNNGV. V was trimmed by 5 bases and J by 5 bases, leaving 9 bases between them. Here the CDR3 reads CASSTGPNEKLFF. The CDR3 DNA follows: TGTGCCAGCAGCACCGGACCAAATGAAAAACTGTTTTTT.

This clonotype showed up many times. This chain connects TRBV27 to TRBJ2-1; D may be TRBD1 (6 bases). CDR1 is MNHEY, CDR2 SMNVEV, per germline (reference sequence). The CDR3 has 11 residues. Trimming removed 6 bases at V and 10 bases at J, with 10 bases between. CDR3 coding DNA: TGTGCCAGCAGACAACAGGGAGAGCAGTTCTTC. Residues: CASRQQGEQFF.

The CDR3 nucleotides are TGTGCCAGCAGCTCCGGGACTAGCGGGGGAGGGGAGCAGTACTTC. It specifies CASSSGTSGGGEQYF. This chain uses TRBV11-1 with TRBJ2-7; 14 nucleotides match TRBD2. Germline V gene data show CDR1 as SGHAT and CDR2 as FQDESV (reference sequence). This CDR3 has 15 amino acids. Unmatched junction bases numbered 6, after V lost 4 bases and J lost 7 bases. Looking up the rest from reference TRBV11-1 and TRBJ2-7 gives the full variable domain: EAEVAQSPRYKITEKSQAVAFWCDPISGHATLYWYRQILGQGPELLVQFQDESVVDDSQLPKDRFSAERLKGVDSTLKIQPAELGDSAMYLCASSSGTSGGGEQYFGPGTRLTVT.

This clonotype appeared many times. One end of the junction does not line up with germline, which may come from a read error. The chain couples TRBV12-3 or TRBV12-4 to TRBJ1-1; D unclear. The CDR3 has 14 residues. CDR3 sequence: CASSNDESNTETFF. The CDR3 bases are TGTGCCAGCAGCAACGATGAGTCGAACACTGAAACTTTCTTT.

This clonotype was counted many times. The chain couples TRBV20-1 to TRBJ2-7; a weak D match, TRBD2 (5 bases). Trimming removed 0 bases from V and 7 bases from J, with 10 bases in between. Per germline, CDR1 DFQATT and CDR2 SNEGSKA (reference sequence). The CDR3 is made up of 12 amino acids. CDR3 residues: CSAREYSGEQYF. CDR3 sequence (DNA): TGCAGTGCTAGAGAGTACAGCGGAGAGCAGTACTTC.

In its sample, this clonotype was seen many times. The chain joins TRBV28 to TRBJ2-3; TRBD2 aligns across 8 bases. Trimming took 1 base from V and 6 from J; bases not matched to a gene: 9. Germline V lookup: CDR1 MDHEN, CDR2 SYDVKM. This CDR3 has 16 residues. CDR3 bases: TGTGCCAGCAGTTTATTCGGCGGTGGCGGGGGGGATACGCAGTATTTT. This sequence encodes CASSLFGGGGGDTQYF.

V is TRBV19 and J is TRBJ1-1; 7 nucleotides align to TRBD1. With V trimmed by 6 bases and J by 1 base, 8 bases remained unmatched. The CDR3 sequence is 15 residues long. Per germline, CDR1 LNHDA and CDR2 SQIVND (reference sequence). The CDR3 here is CASREWTGRNTEAFF. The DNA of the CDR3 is TGTGCCAGTAGGGAATGGACAGGTAGGAACACTGAAGCTTTCTTT.

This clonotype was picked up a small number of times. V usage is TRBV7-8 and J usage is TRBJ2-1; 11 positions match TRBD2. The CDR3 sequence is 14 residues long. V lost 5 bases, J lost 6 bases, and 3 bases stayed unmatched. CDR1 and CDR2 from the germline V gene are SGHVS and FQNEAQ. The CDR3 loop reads CASSISGGGNEQFF. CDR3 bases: TGTGCCAGCAGCATTAGCGGGGGGGGCAATGAGCAGTTCTTC.

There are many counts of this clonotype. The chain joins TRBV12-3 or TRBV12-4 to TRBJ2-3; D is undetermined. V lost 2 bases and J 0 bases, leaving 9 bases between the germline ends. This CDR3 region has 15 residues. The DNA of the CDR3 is TGTGCCAGCAGTTTATCTTTTGGAAGCACAGATACGCAGTATTTT. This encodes CASSLSFGSTDTQYF.

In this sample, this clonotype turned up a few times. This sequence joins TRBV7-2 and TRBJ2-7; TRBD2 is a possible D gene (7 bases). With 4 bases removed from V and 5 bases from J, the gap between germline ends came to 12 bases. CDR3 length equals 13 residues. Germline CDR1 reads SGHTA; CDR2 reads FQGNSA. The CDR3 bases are TGTGCCAGCAGCTGGGGGGGGCTGAACGAGCAGTACTTC. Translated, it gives CASSWGGLNEQYF.